This record looks at one T cell receptor (beta chain) sequence and its context. What it binds is not known. These data are taken from a study of T cell responses to AZD1222 COVID-19 vaccine. Study background: Recipients boosted at about 4 weeks or about 12 weeks are pooled. Regarding the study as a whole: The sample set comprised mostly white British donors with more females, and clonal diversity was possibly underestimated. Distributed over spike, vaccine-associated CD4 TCRs predominated at 160-218 and 743-854. Unmutated variant regions are reportedly targeted by nearly half of spike-specific TCRs.

The length of the CDR3 is 20 residues. V lost 9 bases and J 6 bases, leaving 36 bases between the germline ends. Germline assignment: CDR1 KGHSH and CDR2 LQKENI. Profiling relied on immunoSEQ multiplex PCR, and the TCRdb table lists in-frame clones only, not all of them. The data contain under 150,000 clones, around 91% of them singletons. The V and J genes are TRBV18 and TRBJ2-1; D gene ambiguous. The specimen comprised peripheral blood, sampled on day 0 of AZD1222 vaccination. This sequence originates from an adult in good health. CDR3 loop: CASQNSGLGPLSSFGNEQFF. The CDR3 region has the DNA TGTGCCAGTCAAAACTCGGGTCTAGGACCCCTCTCCTCTTTCGGCAATGAGCAGTTCTTC.